This T cell receptor (beta chain) was found in a study of PD-1 blockade in classical Hodgkin lymphoma. Points from the study as a whole: Reasons behind the repertoire differences stay unclear, perhaps disease activity or earlier therapy.

The J segment lost 4 bases and the V segment lost 1 base, leaving 3 bases of the junction unmatched. CDR3 length: 15 residues. CDR1 is SGHDN, CDR2 FVKESK, per germline. The table came from immunoSEQ multiplex PCR; TCRdb's copy has only in-frame clones and leaves some out. This table has fewer than 100,000 clones, about nine tenths appearing once. Each of the patients experienced relapse following autologous stem cell transplantation, and their brentuximab vedotin exposure differed. For this clone: The antigen remains unidentified.

This rearrangement joins TRBV14 to TRBJ1-2; 10 bases map to TRBD1. Here the sequenced sample was peripheral blood mononuclear cells (PBMCs), taken at baseline. The sequence derives from a human donor with classical Hodgkin lymphoma. For the CDR3, the DNA is TGTGCCAGCAGCCAAGGGACAGGGGGAGGCTATGGCTACACCTTC. Its protein product is CASSQGTGGGYGYTF.